Listed here are 21 T cell receptor beta chains from one sample, sequenced in a study of blood T cell repertoires in COVID-19. Produced via immunoSEQ multiplex PCR; TCRdb's table is partial and in-frame only. The table has about 310,000 clones, about nine tenths seen once; the top ten hold 1%. Sequencing was performed on peripheral blood. The receptors stem from a man in his forties or fifties with active or convalescent COVID-19.

The rearrangement joins TRBV21-1 to TRBJ2-1; the table assigns TRBD2, which was not confirmed against the DNA. TRBV21-1 corresponds to a pseudogene. This CDR3 comprises 18 residues. In DNA, the CDR3 is TGTGCCAGCAGCAAAGGAGGGACTAGCGGGTTCTCCTACAATGAGCAGTTCTTC. The encoded protein is CASSKGGTSGFSYNEQFF.

For this clone: The same CDR3 is also encoded by other DNA sequences in this sample. The chain links TRBV6-5 to TRBJ1-2; the D gene is possibly TRBD1 (5 bases). The ends were cut back, 0 bases at V and 5 bases at J, with 10 bases in the middle. CDR3 length: 14 amino acids. Germline V gene data show CDR1 as MNHEY and CDR2 as SVGAGI. DNA for the CDR3: TGTGCCAGCAGTTACTCGCGGGGGGGATATGGCTACACCTTC. Its translation: CASSYSRGGYGYTF.

This chain connects TRBV28 to TRBJ1-1; D not certain. The CDR3 sequence is 15 residues long. The V gene's germline CDR1 is MDHEN and CDR2 SYDVKM. Trimming cost V 1 base and J 1 base, with 10 bases left between them. The CDR3, as DNA: TGTGCCAGCAGTTTATCTGTGCAGGCGAACACTGAAGCTTTCTTT. Encoded protein: CASSLSVQANTEAFF.

The rearrangement joins TRBV7-2 to TRBJ2-7; a weak D match, TRBD1 (5 bases). V lost 1 base, J lost 2 bases, and 12 bases lay in between. From germline, CDR1 is SGHTA and CDR2 FQGNSA. CDR3 size: 15 residues. The chain's CDR3 is CASSLVGQAAYEQYF. The CDR3 DNA reads as TGTGCCAGCAGCTTAGTGGGGCAGGCCGCCTACGAGCAGTACTTC.

The chain uses TRBV2 and TRBJ2-5, with TRBD1 matching 7 bases. Germline V gives CDR1 SNHLY, CDR2 FYNNEI. The CDR3 is 15 residues long. With V trimmed by 2 bases and J by 0 bases, 3 bases remained unmatched. The CDR3 sequence: CASSEWGQNQETQYF. In DNA, the CDR3 is TGTGCCAGCAGTGAATGGGGACAGAACCAAGAGACCCAGTACTTC. Filled out from reference TRBV2 and TRBJ2-5, the complete variable domain reads EPEVTQTPSHQVTQMGQEVILRCVPISNHLYFYWYRQILGQKVEFLVSFYNNEISEKSEIFDDQFSVERPDGSNFTLKIRSTKLEDSAMYFCASSEWGQNQETQYFGPGTRLLVL.

This chain joins TRBV9 and TRBJ1-3; 7 bases map to TRBD1. J gave up 3 bases and V 1 base, and 4 bases lay outside the gene matches. The CDR3 is 15 amino acids. The germline CDR1 and CDR2 sequences are SGDLS and YYNGEE. CDR3 region: CASSVSGDSGNTIYF. The CDR3 DNA reads TGTGCCAGCAGCGTAAGTGGGGACAGTGGAAACACCATATATTTT.

The chain has TRBV6-5 and TRBJ2-7; 7 bases line up with TRBD1. CDR1 is MNHEY and CDR2 is SVGAGI in the germline V gene. V lost 6 bases to trimming and J lost 3 bases; unmatched junction nucleotides: 8. The CDR3 has 14 amino acids. CDR3 sequence: CASSHRDSHYEQYF. As DNA, the CDR3 is TGTGCCAGCAGCCACCGGGACAGCCACTACGAGCAGTACTTC.

V usage is TRBV9 and J usage is TRBJ2-1, with TRBD1 matching 7 bases. The CDR3 length is 15 residues. The junction had 10 bases not matched to a gene; V was cut back by 3 bases and J by 7 bases. CDR1 is SGDLS and CDR2 is YYNGEE in the germline V gene. The DNA of the CDR3 is TGTGCCAGCAGCGAAGGGGACAGAGATTGGAATGAGCAGTTCTTC. Its translation: CASSEGDRDWNEQFF.

V gene TRBV27 combines with J gene TRBJ2-3; 14 bases map to TRBD2. CDR3 size: 19 residues. From germline, CDR1 is MNHEY and CDR2 SMNVEV (reference sequence). J was trimmed by 1 base and V by 6 bases; bases with no gene match: 12. The CDR3 nucleotides are TGTGCCAGCAGCACCCGTTACCCGGGACTAGCGGGGGGCACAGATACGCAGTATTTT. Its translation is CASSTRYPGLAGGTDTQYF.

V usage is TRBV6-1 and J usage is TRBJ2-7, with TRBD1 matching 7 bases. Germline assignment: CDR1 MNHNS and CDR2 SASEGT. V lost 6 bases to trimming and J lost 4 bases; unmatched junction nucleotides: 12. The length of the CDR3 is 15 residues. CDR3 residues: CASRRGRGTIYEQYF. The CDR3 coding sequence is TGTGCCAGCAGGAGGGGGCGAGGTACCATATACGAGCAGTACTTC.

The chain uses TRBV19 and TRBJ1-5, with 7 bases that match TRBD1. The trim removed 2 bases at V and 2 bases at J, leaving 9 bases unmatched. The CDR3 length is 17 residues. Per the germline V gene, CDR1 is LNHDA and CDR2 is SQIVND (reference sequence). CDR3 sequence reads: CASSIWTGMGGNQPQHF. The CDR3 nucleotides read TGTGCCAGTAGTATATGGACAGGAATGGGAGGCAATCAGCCCCAGCATTTT.

This clone came up once. V is TRBV7-7 and J is TRBJ1-2; 9 bases match TRBD1. V was clipped by 1 base and J by 4 bases; unmatched bases: 7. This CDR3 is built from 16 residues. CDR1 and CDR2 (germline): SSHAT, FNYEAQ (reference sequence). The CDR3: CASSLEGTGLGYGYTF. The CDR3 region has the DNA TGTGCCAGCAGCTTAGAGGGGACAGGGCTCGGCTATGGCTACACCTTC.

This clone has a single count. The chain combines TRBV28 with TRBJ1-2, with TRBD1 matching over 7 bases. There are 14 residues in the CDR3. V was clipped by 5 bases and J by 3 bases; unmatched bases: 6. Germline V CDR1 and CDR2: MDHEN, SYDVKM. CDR3 DNA sequence: TGTGCCAGCAGTGGCCGGGACAGCTACTATGGCTACACCTTC. Amino acids: CASSGRDSYYGYTF.

The DNA for the CDR3 is TGTGCCCTCTCCCAAGGGGGCAAAACTGAAGCTTTCTTT. It specifies CALSQGGKTEAFF. The chain has TRBV27 and TRBJ1-1, with 7 bases that match TRBD1. The CDR3 is 13 residues long. The V gene end was trimmed by 11 bases and the J gene end by 5 bases; junction bases not matched to a gene: 11. Germline V CDR1 and CDR2: MNHEY, SMNVEV (reference sequence).

This sequence joins TRBV24-1 and TRBJ1-1; weak D call: TRBD1 (5 bases). There are 15 residues in the CDR3. Germline values: CDR1 KGHDR, CDR2 SFDVKD. The V and J ends lost 3 bases and 3 bases respectively, with 13 bases between them. CDR3: CATSDPKSGDTEAFF. CDR3 sequence (DNA): TGTGCCACCAGTGATCCGAAGTCGGGGGACACTGAAGCTTTCTTT.

This chain uses TRBV2 with TRBJ1-1; possibly TRBD1 for D (6 bases). CDR1 is SNHLY, CDR2 FYNNEI, per germline. The CDR3 runs to 14 residues. V was cut by 2 bases and J by 4 bases, with 11 bases left in between. The CDR3 DNA reads as TGTGCCAGCAGTGAATACAGGGCCAGCACTGAAGCTTTCTTT. Protein product: CASSEYRASTEAFF. Filled out from reference TRBV2 and TRBJ1-1, the complete variable domain reads EPEVTQTPSHQVTQMGQEVILRCVPISNHLYFYWYRQILGQKVEFLVSFYNNEISEKSEIFDDQFSVERPDGSNFTLKIRSTKLEDSAMYFCASSEYRASTEAFFGQGTRLTVV.

V usage is TRBV6-1 and J usage is TRBJ1-5, with D perhaps TRBD1 (6 bases). Germline CDR1 is MNHNS and CDR2 is SASEGT. This CDR3 is 14 amino acids long. Trimming took off 1 base at V and 5 bases at J, with 9 bases between the two ends. For the CDR3, the DNA is TGTGCCAGCAGTGAAGGGGCAGGGGATCAGCCCCAGCATTTT. It codes for CASSEGAGDQPQHF.

The V call is TRBV20-1, the J call TRBJ1-3; D is perhaps TRBD1 (5 bases). The CDR3 consists of 11 residues. Trimming took off 4 bases at V and 15 bases at J, with 16 bases between the two ends. CDR1 and CDR2 from the germline V gene are DFQATT and SNEGSKA (reference sequence). The CDR3 is CSAKGGANPYF. In DNA, the CDR3 is TGCAGTGCTAAAGGCGGGGCAAACCCATATTTT.

The rearrangement joins TRBV19 to TRBJ1-2; a weak D match, TRBD1 (6 bases). CDR1 and CDR2 (germline): LNHDA, SQIVND (reference sequence). This CDR3 is built from 17 residues. V was cut by 6 bases and J by 0 bases, with 20 bases left in between. The DNA for the CDR3 is TGTGCCAGTAGCCTCCTTCTAAACAGGGCGACTAACTATGGCTACACCTTC. Protein product: CASSLLLNRATNYGYTF. The variable domain in full, completed from reference TRBV19 and TRBJ1-2, reads DGGITQSPKYLFRKEGQNVTLSCEQNLNHDAMYWYRQDPGQGLRLIYYSQIVNDFQKGDIAEGYSVSREKKESFPLTVTSAQKNPTAFYLCASSLLLNRATNYGYTFGSGTRLTVV.

The chain has TRBV20-1 and TRBJ2-7; D may be TRBD2 (6 bases). Germline values: CDR1 DFQATT, CDR2 SNEGSKA (reference sequence). The V end lost 3 bases, the J end lost 3 bases, and 15 bases lay between the germline ends. This CDR3 is 14 amino acids long. The CDR3 bases are TGCAGTGCTAGTCCCGGGACTGTTCTCTACGAGCAGTACTTC. Protein sequence: CSASPGTVLYEQYF.

This clone came up a few times. The chain couples TRBV30 to TRBJ1-3; D possibly corresponds to TRBD1 (5 bases). With 0 bases removed from V and 4 bases from J, the gap between germline ends came to 10 bases. Germline CDR1 reads GTSNPN; CDR2 reads SVGIG (reference sequence). CDR3 length equals 14 residues. DNA of the CDR3: TGTGCCTGGAGTGTATGGGGGGTCGGAAACACCATATATTTT. This encodes CAWSVWGVGNTIYF.